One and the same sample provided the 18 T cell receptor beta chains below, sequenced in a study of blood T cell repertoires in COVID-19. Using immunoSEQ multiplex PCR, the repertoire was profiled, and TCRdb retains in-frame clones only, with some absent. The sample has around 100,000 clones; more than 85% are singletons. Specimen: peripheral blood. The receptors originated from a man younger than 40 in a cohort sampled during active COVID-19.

CDR3 loop: CASSWDNNEQFF. The CDR3 DNA follows: TGCGCCAGCAGCTGGGACAACAATGAGCAGTTCTTC. The rearrangement joins TRBV5-1 to TRBJ2-1; weak D call: TRBD1 (6 bases). V dropped 3 bases and J dropped 5 bases, with 6 bases sitting between them. From germline, CDR1 is SGHRS and CDR2 YFSETQ. The CDR3 is made up of 12 amino acids. Complete variable domain (other parts from reference TRBV5-1 and TRBJ2-1): KAGVTQTPRYLIKTRGQQVTLSCSPISGHRSVSWYQQTPGQGLQFLFEYFSETQRNKGNFPGRFSGRQFSNSRSEMNVSTLELGDSALYLCASSWDNNEQFFGPGTRLTVL.

Written as DNA, the CDR3 is TGTGCCACCAGAAAAATGGAGGGTTCGGTAAGCAATGAGCAGTTCTTC. Translation: CATRKMEGSVSNEQFF. The chain uses TRBV15 and TRBJ2-1; a possible D gene is TRBD2 (6 bases). Trimming pared 6 bases from V and 6 bases from J, leaving 21 bases between. CDR1 and CDR2 from the germline V gene are LNHNV and YYDKDF (reference sequence). CDR3 length equals 16 residues.

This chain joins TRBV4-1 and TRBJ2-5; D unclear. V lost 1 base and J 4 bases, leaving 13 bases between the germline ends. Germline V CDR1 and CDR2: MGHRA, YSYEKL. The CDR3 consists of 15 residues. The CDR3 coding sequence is TGCGCCAGCAGCCAAGCGTATCGGGTTGGAGAGACCCAGTACTTC. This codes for CASSQAYRVGETQYF.

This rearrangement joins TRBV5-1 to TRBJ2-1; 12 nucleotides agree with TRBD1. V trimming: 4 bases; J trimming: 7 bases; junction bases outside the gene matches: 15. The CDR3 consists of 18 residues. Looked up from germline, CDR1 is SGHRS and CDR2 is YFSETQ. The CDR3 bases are TGCGCCAGCAGCCCCCGCCTCTCGGGACAGGGGGCGTGGAATGAGCAGTTCTTC. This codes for CASSPRLSGQGAWNEQFF.

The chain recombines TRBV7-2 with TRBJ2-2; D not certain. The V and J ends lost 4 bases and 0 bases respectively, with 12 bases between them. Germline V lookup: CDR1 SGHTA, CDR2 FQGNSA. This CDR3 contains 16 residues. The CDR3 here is CASSSNPGANTGELFF. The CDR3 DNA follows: TGTGCCAGCAGCTCAAACCCAGGTGCGAACACCGGGGAGCTGTTTTTT.

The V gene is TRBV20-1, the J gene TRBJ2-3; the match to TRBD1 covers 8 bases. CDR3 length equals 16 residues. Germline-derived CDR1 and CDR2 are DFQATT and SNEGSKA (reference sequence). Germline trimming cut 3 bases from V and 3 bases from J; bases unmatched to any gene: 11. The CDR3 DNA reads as TGCAGTGCTAGTGACAGGGGCGGAATTCGTACAGATACGCAGTATTTT. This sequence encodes CSASDRGGIRTDTQYF.

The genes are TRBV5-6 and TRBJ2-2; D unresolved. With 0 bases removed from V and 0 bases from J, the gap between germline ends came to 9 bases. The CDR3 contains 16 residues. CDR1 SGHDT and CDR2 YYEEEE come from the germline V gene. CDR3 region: CASSLAGYANTGELFF. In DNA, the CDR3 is TGTGCCAGCAGCTTGGCCGGGTACGCGAACACCGGGGAGCTGTTTTTT. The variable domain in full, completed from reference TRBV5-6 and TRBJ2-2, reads DAGVTQSPTHLIKTRGQQVTLRCSPKSGHDTVSWYQQALGQGPQFIFQYYEEEERQRGNFPDRFSGHQFPNYSSELNVNALLLGDSALYLCASSLAGYANTGELFFGEGSRLTVL.

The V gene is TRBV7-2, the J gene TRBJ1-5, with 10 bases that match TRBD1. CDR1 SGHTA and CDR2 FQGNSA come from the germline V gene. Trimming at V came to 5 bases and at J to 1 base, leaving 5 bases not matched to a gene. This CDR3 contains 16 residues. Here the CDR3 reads CASSDRGRGSNQPQHF. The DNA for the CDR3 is TGTGCCAGCAGCGACAGGGGGCGCGGGAGCAATCAGCCCCAGCATTTT.

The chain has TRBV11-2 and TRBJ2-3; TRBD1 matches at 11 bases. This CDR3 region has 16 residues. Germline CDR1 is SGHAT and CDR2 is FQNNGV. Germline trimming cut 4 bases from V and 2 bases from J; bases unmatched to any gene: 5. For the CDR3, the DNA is TGTGCCAGCAGCTCCCGGGACAGGGGGTACACAGATACGCAGTATTTT. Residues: CASSSRDRGYTDTQYF.

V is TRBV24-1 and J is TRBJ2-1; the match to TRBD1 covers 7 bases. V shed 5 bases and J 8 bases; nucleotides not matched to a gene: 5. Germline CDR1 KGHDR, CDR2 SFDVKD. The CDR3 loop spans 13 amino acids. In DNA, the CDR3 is TGTGCCACCAGTGGGGACAGCGACGATGAGCAGTTCTTC. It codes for CATSGDSDDEQFF.

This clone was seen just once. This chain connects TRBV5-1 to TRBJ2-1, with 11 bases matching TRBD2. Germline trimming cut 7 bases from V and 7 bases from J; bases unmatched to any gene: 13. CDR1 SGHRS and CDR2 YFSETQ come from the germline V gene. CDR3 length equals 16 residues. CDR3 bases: TGCGCCAGCGACCTTTTAGCGGGGGGGCCTTCGAATGAGCAGTTCTTC. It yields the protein CASDLLAGGPSNEQFF.

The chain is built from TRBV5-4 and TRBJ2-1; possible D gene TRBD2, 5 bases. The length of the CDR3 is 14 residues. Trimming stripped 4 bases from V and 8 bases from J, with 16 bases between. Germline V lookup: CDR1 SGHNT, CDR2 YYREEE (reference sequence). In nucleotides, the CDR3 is TGTGCCAGCAGCGAACCGGGTCTCGGGGATGAGCAGTTCTTC. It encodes CASSEPGLGDEQFF.

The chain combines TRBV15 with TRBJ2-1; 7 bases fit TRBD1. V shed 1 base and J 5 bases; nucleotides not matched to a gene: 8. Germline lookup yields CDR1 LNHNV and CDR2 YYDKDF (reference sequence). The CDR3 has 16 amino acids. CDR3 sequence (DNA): TGTGCCACCAGCAGAGGGAACAGGGGAAGGAACAATGAGCAGTTCTTC. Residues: CATSRGNRGRNNEQFF.

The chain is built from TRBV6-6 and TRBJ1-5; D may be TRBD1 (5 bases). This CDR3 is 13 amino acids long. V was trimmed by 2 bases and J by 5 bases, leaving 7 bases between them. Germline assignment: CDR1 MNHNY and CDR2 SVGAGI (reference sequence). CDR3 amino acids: CASSYPGHQPQHF. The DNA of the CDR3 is TGTGCCAGCAGTTACCCAGGGCATCAGCCCCAGCATTTT.

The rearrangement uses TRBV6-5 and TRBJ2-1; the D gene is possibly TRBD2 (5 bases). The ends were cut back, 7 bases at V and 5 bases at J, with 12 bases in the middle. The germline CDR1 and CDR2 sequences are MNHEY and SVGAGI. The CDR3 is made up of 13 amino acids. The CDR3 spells CASKAGTHNEQFF. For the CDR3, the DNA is TGTGCCAGCAAGGCGGGTACTCACAATGAGCAGTTCTTC.

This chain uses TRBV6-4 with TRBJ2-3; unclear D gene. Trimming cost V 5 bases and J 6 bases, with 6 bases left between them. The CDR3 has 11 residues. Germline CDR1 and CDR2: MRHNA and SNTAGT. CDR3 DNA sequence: TGTGCCAGCAGTTTCGGGGATACGCAGTATTTT. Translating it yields CASSFGDTQYF.

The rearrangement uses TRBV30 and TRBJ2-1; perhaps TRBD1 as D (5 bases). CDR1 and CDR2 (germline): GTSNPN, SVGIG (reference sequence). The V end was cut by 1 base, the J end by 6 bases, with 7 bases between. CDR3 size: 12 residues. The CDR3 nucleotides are TGTGCCTGGAGTGAAACAGGCAATGAGCAGTTCTTC. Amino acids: CAWSETGNEQFF.

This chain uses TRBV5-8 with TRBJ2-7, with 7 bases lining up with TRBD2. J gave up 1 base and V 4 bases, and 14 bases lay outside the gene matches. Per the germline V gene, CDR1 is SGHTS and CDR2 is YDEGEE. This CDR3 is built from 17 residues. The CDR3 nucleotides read TGTGCCAGCAGCCTTGGCGGGTATGGCGGGGGATCCTACGAGCAGTACTTC. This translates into CASSLGGYGGGSYEQYF. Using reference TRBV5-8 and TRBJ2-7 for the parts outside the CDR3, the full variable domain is EAGVTQSPTHLIKTRGQQATLRCSPISGHTSVYWYQQALGLGLQFLLWYDEGEERNRGNFPPRFSGRQFPNYSSELNVNALELEDSALYLCASSLGGYGGGSYEQYFGPGTRLTVT.